This is a list of T cell receptor beta chains from one sample in a study of T cells in localized non-small cell lung cancer. Clones were read by immunoSEQ multiplex PCR, and TCRdb kept only the in-frame ones, dropping some. The data contain 75,000 to 95,000 clones, around three quarters of them singletons. The input for sequencing was PBMCs, taken before any cancer treatment. The receptors originated from a man aged 40 to 75 with stage II squamous cell lung carcinoma. Both conserved end residues are part of each CDR3. The D gene is left open where the match is weak. Some rows have no size entry. The others give once, few or many, or a class for an expanded clone.

clone_size j_call v_call d_call cdr3_nt cdr3_aa
. TRBJ1-2 TRBV28 TRBD1 TGTGCCAGCAGTTTGACAGGGAACTATGGCTACACCTTC CASSLTGNYGYTF
few TRBJ1-2 TRBV4-2 TRBD1 TGTGCCAGCAGCCAGGAGGGACAGGTCGTCTATGGCTACACCTTC CASSQEGQVVYGYTF
. TRBJ2-1 TRBV30 TRBD2 TGTGCCTGGACTAGCGGGAGAGCCAATGAGCAGTTCTTC CAWTSGRANEQFF
. TRBJ2-7 TRBV5-1 . TGCGCCAGCGGGCACAGTGGTTACGAGCAGTACTTC CASGHSGYEQYF
. TRBJ1-2 TRBV11-2 TRBD1 TGTGCCAGCAGCTTAGGACCAGGGGGGAACTATGGCTACACCTTC CASSLGPGGNYGYTF
. TRBJ2-7 TRBV5-4 TRBD1 TGTGCCAGCAGCGTGACGACAGGGAAAAACTACGAGCAGTACTTC CASSVTTGKNYEQYF
. TRBJ2-5 TRBV4-3 TRBD1 TGCGCCAGCAGCCAAGATATAGGACAGGGGAAAGAGACCCAGTACTTC CASSQDIGQGKETQYF
. TRBJ2-7 TRBV6-5 . TGTGCCAGCAGGACCGATCGGGCGGCCTACGAGCAGTACTTC CASRTDRAAYEQYF
. TRBJ2-1 TRBV5-1 . TGCGCCAGCAGCCTCGGACAGATTTACAATGAGCAGTTCTTC CASSLGQIYNEQFF
once TRBJ2-5 TRBV27 . TGTGCCAGCACAATCCTCTCGGAGGTCCCGGGGACCCAGTACTTC CASTILSEVPGTQYF
. TRBJ2-5 TRBV7-8 . TGTGCCAGCAGCTTAGTCAGTGGGGAGACCCAGTACTTC CASSLVSGETQYF
. TRBJ1-5 TRBV2 . TGTGCCAGCAGTGAAAACACAAACAATCAGCCCCAGCATTTT CASSENTNNQPQHF
. TRBJ1-2 TRBV28 . TGTGCCAGCAGTTCTTTCTATGGCTACACCTTC CASSSFYGYTF
. TRBJ1-6 TRBV5-8 TRBD1 TGTGCCAGCAGCTCGGGACAGGGGAGTTCACCCCTCCACTTT CASSSGQGSSPLHF
. TRBJ1-1 TRBV7-2 . TGTGCCAGCAGCGAGGACAGACACACTGAAGCTTTCTTT CASSEDRHTEAFF
. TRBJ1-1 TRBV2 TRBD1 TGTGCCAGCATTCAACAGGGGGCTACTGAAGCTTTCTTT CASIQQGATEAFF
few TRBJ1-6 TRBV2 . TGTGCCAGCAGTGAAGCGGGGGTAGGGAATTCACCCCTCCACTTT CASSEAGVGNSPLHF
. TRBJ2-5 TRBV5-4 TRBD1 TGTGCCAGCAGCCGGACAGGGGGCATCGAGACCCAGTACTTC CASSRTGGIETQYF
. TRBJ1-5 TRBV28 . TGTGCCAGCAGTGGCCAGAGATTGCCTCAGCCCCAGCATTTT CASSGQRLPQPQHF
. TRBJ1-1 TRBV6-4 . TGTGCCAGCAGTGAAAATGGAAACATGAACACTGAAGCTTTCTTT CASSENGNMNTEAFF
. TRBJ2-3 TRBV19 . TGTGCCAGTAGTATCAAGGTGGAGATAACAGATACGCAGTATTTT CASSIKVEITDTQYF
. TRBJ2-7 TRBV7-3 . TGTGCCAGCAGCTCACCTAACTCCTACGAGCAGTACTTC CASSSPNSYEQYF
. TRBJ1-5 TRBV7-3 . TGTGCCAGCAGCCCCCAGGGGCCAGTATATAGCAATCAGCCCCAGCATTTT CASSPQGPVYSNQPQHF
. TRBJ2-5 TRBV15 TRBD2 TGTGCCACCAGGACTAGCGGGAGGGAGACCCAGTACTTC CATRTSGRETQYF
. TRBJ2-7 TRBV19 TRBD1 TGTGCCAGTAGTAAAGTGACAGGGGCCAACGAGCAGTACTTC CASSKVTGANEQYF
few TRBJ2-2 TRBV4-1 . TGCGCCAGCAGCCTTCAGATGGGGACCGGGGAGCTGTTTTTT CASSLQMGTGELFF
. TRBJ2-1 TRBV7-9 . TGTGCCAGCAGCTTTGTTGGCTCCTACAATGAGCAGTTCTTC CASSFVGSYNEQFF
. TRBJ2-1 TRBV12-5 TRBD2 TGTGCTAGTGCCTGGCGGGAGGTCGACAATGAGCAGTTCTTC CASAWREVDNEQFF
. TRBJ2-7 TRBV4-1 . TGCGCCAGCAGCCCGAACGGGGGCCACTACGAGCAGTACTTC CASSPNGGHYEQYF
. TRBJ2-7 TRBV5-1 TRBD2 TGCGCCAGCACCATACAGCCTTGGGGGGGAACCCCCGACGAGCAGTACTTC CASTIQPWGGTPDEQYF
. TRBJ1-3 TRBV7-8 . TGTGCCAGCAGCTCCTCGGGGGCTGGAAACACCATATATTTT CASSSSGAGNTIYF
. TRBJ2-1 TRBV19 TRBD2 TGTGCCAGTCTCTGGACTAGCGGTAGGTTGGATGAGCAGTTCTTC CASLWTSGRLDEQFF
. TRBJ2-5 TRBV11-2 TRBD1 TGTGCCAGCAGCTTCGGGACAGGGAGACAAGAGACCCAGTACTTC CASSFGTGRQETQYF
. TRBJ1-2 TRBV4-2 TRBD1 TGTGCCAGCAGCCAAGAAGGGGGACAGAGCTTTGGCTACACCTTC CASSQEGGQSFGYTF
. TRBJ2-3 TRBV5-5 . TGTGCCAGCAGCTTGCGGGCGGGAAACGCGGATACGCAGTATTTT CASSLRAGNADTQYF
few TRBJ2-2 TRBV5-1 TRBD1 TGCGCCAGCAGACCCGGGACAGTTAACGGGGAGCTGTTTTTT CASRPGTVNGELFF
. TRBJ2-6 TRBV9 . TGTGCCAGCAGCGTAGAAGGAACTGGGGCCAACGTCCTGACTTTC CASSVEGTGANVLTF
. TRBJ1-6 TRBV10-2 TRBD1 TGCGCCAGCAGTGCGGGGGGGACAGGGGGCTCACCCCTCCACTTT CASSAGGTGGSPLHF
. TRBJ2-3 TRBV5-1 TRBD2 TGCGCCAGCAAACCCCCCGGACTAGCGGGAGTAGCAGATACGCAGTATTTT CASKPPGLAGVADTQYF
. TRBJ1-2 TRBV12-1 . TGTGCCAGCAGCTGCTGGGAATTCTATGGCTACACCTTC CASSCWEFYGYTF